This passage covers 21 T cell receptor beta chains from one sample sequenced in a study of type 1 regulatory T cells. The antigens of these receptors remain unknown. TCRdb processed the reads anew with MiXCR; each CDR3 protein has one entry. Among more than 50,000 distinct CDR3 sequences listed, approximately 60% were seen once. The sequencing sample was made of cultured non-Tr1 T cells, either the whole culture or a sorted T cell fraction (not recorded which). These TCRs come from a human donor in good health.

V usage is TRBV4-3 and J usage is TRBJ1-2; tentatively, D is TRBD1 (6 bases). Germline V gene sequence: CDR1 LGHNA, CDR2 YSLEER. The CDR3 is 15 residues long. V was trimmed by 0 bases and J by 4 bases, leaving 12 bases between them. The DNA of the CDR3 is TGCGCCAGCAGCCAAGATCACGACAGGCCCTATGGCTACACCTTC. Amino acid sequence: CASSQDHDRPYGYTF.

The rearrangement links TRBV7-4 to TRBJ2-7; the D gene is possibly TRBD2 (6 bases). Trimming left V 3 bases short and J 5 bases short, with 35 bases between. This CDR3 has 21 residues. The V gene's germline CDR1 is SGHVT and CDR2 SQSDAQ. The CDR3 DNA reads as TGTGCCAGCAGCTTTTTCGTCACGGACCGTCGTATCGGGGGTCCGGAGGACGAGCAGTACTTC. As protein: CASSFFVTDRRIGGPEDEQYF.

The chain has TRBV7-2 and TRBJ1-6; D remains unclear. The CDR3 extends over 12 amino acids. The germline CDR1 and CDR2 sequences are SGHTA and FQGNSA. V dropped 2 bases and J dropped 13 bases, with 9 bases sitting between them. DNA for the CDR3: TGTGCCAGCAGCTTAAATCCTCTCCCCCTCCACTTT. Protein: CASSLNPLPLHF.

The chain couples TRBV20-1 to TRBJ2-3; 7 bases line up with TRBD2. With V trimmed by 2 bases and J by 5 bases, 7 bases remained unmatched. Germline V lookup: CDR1 DFQATT, CDR2 SNEGSKA (reference sequence). This CDR3 spans 14 amino acids. The CDR3 is CSARNLAEVDTQYF. The CDR3, as DNA: TGCAGTGCTAGAAACCTAGCGGAGGTAGATACGCAGTATTTT.

CDR3 nucleotide sequence: TGTGCCAGCAGCTTAGGAGAGGGGGAAAGCACTGAAGCTTTCTTT. Translating it yields CASSLGEGESTEAFF. V usage is TRBV7-9 and J usage is TRBJ1-1; D might be TRBD1 (6 bases). CDR1 is SEHNR, CDR2 FQNEAQ, per germline (reference sequence). V was cut by 1 base and J by 4 bases, with 13 bases left in between. CDR3 length equals 15 residues.

The J gene is TRBJ2-2, the V gene TRBV5-5; D gene unclear. CDR1 and CDR2 from the germline V gene are SGHKS and YYEKEE (reference sequence). The CDR3 is 14 amino acids. With 0 bases removed from V and 5 bases from J, the gap between germline ends came to 8 bases. The CDR3 nucleotides read TGTGCCAGCAGCTTGGTTGCCGGAACCGGGGAGCTGTTTTTT. Its protein is CASSLVAGTGELFF. Using reference TRBV5-5 and TRBJ2-2 for the parts outside the CDR3, the full variable domain is DAGVTQSPTHLIKTRGQQVTLRCSPISGHKSVSWYQQVLGQGPQFIFQYYEKEERGRGNFPDRFSARQFPNYSSELNVNALLLGDSALYLCASSLVAGTGELFFGEGSRLTVL.

This clonotype has a handful of counts. The chain is built from TRBV30 and TRBJ2-7; TRBD1 matches 8 bases. Trimming took 3 bases from V and 6 from J; bases not matched to a gene: 7. The germline V gene encodes CDR1 GTSNPN and CDR2 SVGIG (reference sequence). The CDR3 length is 13 residues. This CDR3 reads CAWRPGQGGEQYF. The CDR3 DNA reads TGTGCCTGGAGACCTGGACAGGGCGGCGAGCAGTACTTC.

Comments on this clonotype: As the CDR3 is not closed by the conserved phenylalanine or tryptophan, this likely results from a read error. V gene TRBV4-1 combines with J gene TRBJ2-1; D may be TRBD2 (5 bases). The ends were cut back, 1 base at V and 2 bases at J, with 9 bases in the middle. The CDR3 consists of 15 residues. Germline CDR1 is MGHRA and CDR2 is YSYEKL. This CDR3 reads CASSQGGVPYNEQFS. CDR3 coding DNA: TGCGCCAGCAGCCAAGGGGGAGTGCCCTACAATGAGCAGTTCTCC.

The rearrangement joins TRBV27 to TRBJ2-7, with 12 bases matching TRBD2. The CDR3 runs 15 residues. Germline values: CDR1 MNHEY, CDR2 SMNVEV (reference sequence). V was clipped by 3 bases and J by 2 bases; unmatched bases: 2. CDR3 amino acids: CASSFRTSGAYEQYF. DNA of the CDR3: TGTGCCAGCAGTTTCCGGACTAGCGGGGCCTACGAGCAGTACTTC.

As for this clonotype: A read error is likely, as this CDR3 ends without the conserved phenylalanine or tryptophan. The chain combines TRBV5-1 with TRBJ2-7; 11 bases align to TRBD2. Trimming took 0 bases from V and 1 from J; bases not matched to a gene: 6. The germline gives CDR1 SGHRS, CDR2 YFSETQ. The CDR3 extends over 17 amino acids. CDR3 nucleotides: TGCGCCAGCAGCTTGGGCCCCGGGACTAGCGGTTCCTACGAGCAGTACTAC. Amino acid sequence: CASSLGPGTSGSYEQYY.

The chain has TRBV12-3 or TRBV12-4 and TRBJ2-1; 9 bases line up with TRBD2. The CDR3 sequence is 18 residues long. V lost 3 bases and J lost 0; bases outside the gene matches: 9. CDR3 in amino acids: CASSFWLAGKSSYNEQFF. Written as DNA, the CDR3 is TGTGCCAGCAGTTTTTGGCTAGCGGGGAAGAGCTCCTACAATGAGCAGTTCTTC.

The chain joins TRBV5-1 to TRBJ1-2, with a tentative D call TRBD1 (6 bases). CDR3 length: 13 residues. V was pared by 3 bases and J by 14 bases, with 20 bases between. Looked up from germline, CDR1 is SGHRS and CDR2 is YFSETQ. CDR3 region: CASSSGQRPRFTF. The CDR3, as DNA: TGCGCCAGCAGCTCTGGACAGCGGCCCCGTTTTACCTTC.

V usage is TRBV5-1 and J usage is TRBJ2-3; D is perhaps TRBD1 (5 bases). V was trimmed by 0 bases and J by 11 bases, leaving 7 bases between them. The CDR3 contains 11 residues. Germline CDR1 SGHRS, CDR2 YFSETQ. The CDR3 nucleotides read TGCGCCAGCAGCTTGGACAGGAAGCAGTATTTT. Translated: CASSLDRKQYF.

The chain is built from TRBV15 and TRBJ2-2; D is ambiguous. The CDR3 runs 15 residues. V was pared by 0 bases and J by 5 bases, with 10 bases between. In germline, CDR1 is LNHNV, CDR2 YYDKDF (reference sequence). The CDR3 sequence is CATSRDKLGTGELFF. The CDR3 DNA reads as TGTGCCACCAGCAGAGATAAGCTTGGGACCGGGGAGCTGTTTTTT.

The V gene is TRBV4-3, the J gene TRBJ1-6, with 7 bases aligning to TRBD1. The CDR3 totals 14 residues. V gave up 1 base and J gave up 10 bases; unmatched junction bases: 4. Germline-derived CDR1 and CDR2 are LGHNA and YSLEER. The chain's CDR3 is CASSQATGDSPLHF. The CDR3 DNA follows: TGCGCCAGCAGCCAAGCTACAGGGGACTCACCCCTCCACTTT.

This sequence joins TRBV20-1 and TRBJ2-5, with D unclear. The CDR3 has 13 amino acids. V was clipped by 1 base and J by 9 bases, with 15 bases between them. Germline V CDR1 and CDR2: DFQATT, SNEGSKA (reference sequence). The CDR3 DNA is TGCAGTGCTAGAGTACCAGGCCAGATGGCCCAGTACTTC. It encodes CSARVPGQMAQYF.

The chain has TRBV6-2 or TRBV6-3 and TRBJ2-7; D assignment may be TRBD1 or TRBD2 (5 bases each). The CDR3 consists of 16 residues. Germline values: CDR1 MNHEY, CDR2 SVGEGT. Deletions cut 0 bases from V and 0 bases from J, with 12 bases between. The CDR3 here is CASSYSNGDHSYEQYF. The CDR3 DNA is TGTGCCAGCAGTTACTCGAACGGGGACCACTCCTACGAGCAGTACTTC.

The CDR3 loop reads CASSLGETTDTQYF. CDR3 bases: TGCGCCAGCAGCTTGGGAGAGACTACAGATACGCAGTATTTT. V and J are TRBV5-1 and TRBJ2-3; D unresolved. This CDR3 spans 14 amino acids. Trimming took off 0 bases at V and 3 bases at J, with 8 bases between the two ends. Germline V gene lookup returns CDR1 SGHRS and CDR2 YFSETQ.

The rearrangement joins TRBV20-1 to TRBJ1-5, with D possibly being TRBD1 (5 bases). The CDR3 is made up of 17 amino acids. V shed 6 bases and J shed 4 bases, with 25 bases lying between them. CDR1 and CDR2 from the germline V gene are DFQATT and SNEGSKA (reference sequence). The DNA for the CDR3 is TGCAGTGCCCAAGCTTACTCCCGGCGGACACAGAATCAGCCCCAGCATTTT. Amino acid sequence: CSAQAYSRRTQNQPQHF.

This clonotype was seen more than once but under ten times. This rearrangement joins TRBV9 to TRBJ2-1; TRBD1 matches 7 bases. With V trimmed by 0 bases and J by 7 bases, 13 bases remained unmatched. This CDR3 contains 17 residues. Germline V lookup: CDR1 SGDLS, CDR2 YYNGEE. The DNA for the CDR3 is TGTGCCAGCAGCGTAGACCCAACAGGGGCCGGGTCAAATGAGCAGTTCTTC. Translating it yields CASSVDPTGAGSNEQFF.

The chain links TRBV9 to TRBJ2-1, with TRBD1 matching over 8 bases. Germline V lookup: CDR1 SGDLS, CDR2 YYNGEE. The CDR3 has 15 residues. V trimming: 6 bases; J trimming: 1 base; junction bases outside the gene matches: 6. Here the CDR3 reads CASTLGQGSYNEQFF. CDR3 DNA: TGTGCCAGCACCCTAGGACAGGGTTCCTACAATGAGCAGTTCTTC.